The present T cell receptor (beta chain) was sequenced within a study of T cells after yellow fever vaccination. Study results and caveats: The study re-detected most primary-vaccination clones after the booster (96% CD4, 88% CD8).

The germline gives CDR1 LGHNA, CDR2 YSLEER. This CDR3 has 12 amino acids. The V gene lost 2 bases and the J gene lost 4 bases, with 5 bases spanning the gap. Universal primer sites and UMIs were introduced during 5'RACE template-switching synthesis of TCR cDNA. One entry per CDR3 protein, called by TCRdb with MiXCR from the 5' RACE reads. The sample lists about 310,000 distinct CDR3 sequences; roughly 3.5% were seen once. This clonotype appeared a few times. Its specificity is unknown. The clonotype was recovered from a man between 18 and 29 years old who received the YFV17D yellow fever vaccine. The source material was PBMCs, sampled on the day of the yellow fever booster vaccination. The V call is TRBV4-3, the J call TRBJ1-1; D gene ambiguous. The CDR3 reads CASSQPGTEAFF. The CDR3, as DNA: TGCGCCAGCAGCCAACCGGGCACTGAAGCTTTCTTT.